This is a list of T cell receptor beta chains from one sample in a study of beta chain features in type 1 diabetes. The protocol was immunoSEQ multiplex PCR, while the TCRdb copy is restricted to in-frame clones and leaves out a portion. The repertoire holds fewer than 25,000 clones, with about 69% as singletons. Sequenced sample: Tregs from blood. The origin of the receptors is a man between 18 and 29 years old with type 1 diabetes. The CDR3 runs from the conserved cysteine through the conserved F or W. The order of the fields is V gene, J gene, D gene, clone size, CDR3 protein, CDR3 DNA. A D gene is named only where the DNA matches it firmly. Rows give clone size only sometimes, using once, few, many, or a class for an expanded clone.

v_gene: TRBV19; j_gene: TRBJ2-3; d_gene: TRBD1; abundance: NA; CDR3aa: CASSKSDRARRAQYF; CDR3nt: TGTGCCAGTAGTAAATCGGACAGGGCTCGACGCGCGCAGTATTTT
v_gene: TRBV5-1; j_gene: TRBJ2-7; d_gene: NA; abundance: few; CDR3aa: CASSPWTEYEQYF; CDR3nt: TGCGCCAGCAGCCCGTGGACAGAGTACGAGCAGTACTTC
v_gene: TRBV5-6; j_gene: TRBJ2-7; d_gene: NA; abundance: NA; CDR3aa: CASSLAWGQTYEQYF; CDR3nt: TGTGCCAGCAGCTTGGCCTGGGGGCAAACCTACGAGCAGTACTTC
v_gene: TRBV15; j_gene: TRBJ1-1; d_gene: NA; abundance: NA; CDR3aa: CATSRDRLGTMNTEAFF; CDR3nt: TGTGCCACCAGCAGAGATCGGTTGGGCACCATGAACACTGAAGCTTTCTTT
v_gene: TRBV28; j_gene: TRBJ2-7; d_gene: TRBD2; abundance: NA; CDR3aa: CASSLGGRAYEQYF; CDR3nt: TGTGCCAGCAGTTTAGGAGGGAGGGCCTACGAGCAGTACTTC
v_gene: TRBV9; j_gene: TRBJ2-3; d_gene: TRBD2; abundance: NA; CDR3aa: CASSVTSGVRTDTQYF; CDR3nt: TGTGCCAGCAGCGTAACTAGCGGGGTTCGCACAGATACGCAGTATTTT
v_gene: TRBV5-1; j_gene: TRBJ2-7; d_gene: TRBD1; abundance: NA; CDR3aa: CASSPTGNDYEQYF; CDR3nt: TGCGCCAGCAGCCCGACAGGGAACGACTACGAGCAGTACTTC
v_gene: TRBV5-6; j_gene: TRBJ1-2; d_gene: NA; abundance: NA; CDR3aa: CASSRVYGYTF; CDR3nt: TGTGCCAGCAGCCGGGTCTATGGCTACACCTTC
v_gene: TRBV28; j_gene: TRBJ2-1; d_gene: NA; abundance: NA; CDR3aa: CASSLGVEGFQFF; CDR3nt: TGTGCCAGCAGCCTGGGAGTGGAAGGTTTCCAGTTCTTC
v_gene: TRBV7-9; j_gene: TRBJ1-4; d_gene: NA; abundance: few; CDR3aa: CASSLARGNEKLFF; CDR3nt: TGTGCCAGCAGCTTAGCCAGGGGTAACGAAAAACTGTTTTTT
v_gene: TRBV30; j_gene: TRBJ1-1; d_gene: TRBD1; abundance: NA; CDR3aa: CAWSIQDRLTEAFF; CDR3nt: TGTGCCTGGAGTATTCAGGACAGGTTGACTGAAGCTTTCTTT
v_gene: TRBV5-1; j_gene: TRBJ2-7; d_gene: NA; abundance: NA; CDR3aa: CASSLAPGSGEQYF; CDR3nt: TGCGCCAGCAGCCTGGCTCCGGGGTCAGGCGAGCAGTACTTC
v_gene: TRBV19; j_gene: TRBJ1-5; d_gene: NA; abundance: NA; CDR3aa: CASNEIGGSQPQHF; CDR3nt: TGTGCCAGTAATGAAATCGGTGGGAGTCAGCCCCAGCATTTT
v_gene: TRBV30; j_gene: TRBJ2-5; d_gene: NA; abundance: NA; CDR3aa: CAWSSKAGAGYGQYF; CDR3nt: TGTGCCTGGAGTTCGAAGGCAGGGGCAGGCTACGGGCAGTACTTC
v_gene: TRBV10-3; j_gene: TRBJ1-2; d_gene: NA; abundance: NA; CDR3aa: CAISDLAHDGYTF; CDR3nt: TGTGCCATCAGTGACTTAGCGCACGATGGCTACACCTTC
v_gene: TRBV7-2; j_gene: TRBJ2-7; d_gene: NA; abundance: NA; CDR3aa: CASSPLPSSYEQYF; CDR3nt: TGTGCCAGCAGCCCTTTGCCTAGCTCCTACGAGCAGTACTTC
v_gene: TRBV4-1; j_gene: TRBJ2-7; d_gene: NA; abundance: NA; CDR3aa: CASSQDGGIPYEQYF; CDR3nt: TGCGCCAGCAGCCAAGATGGGGGGATTCCCTACGAGCAGTACTTC
v_gene: TRBV27; j_gene: TRBJ2-1; d_gene: TRBD2; abundance: NA; CDR3aa: CASSLVLGLAGEQFF; CDR3nt: TGTGCCAGCAGTTTGGTTTTGGGACTAGCCGGTGAGCAGTTCTTC
v_gene: TRBV7-2; j_gene: TRBJ2-5; d_gene: TRBD2; abundance: NA; CDR3aa: CASSPRLAGGRETQYF; CDR3nt: TGTGCCAGCAGCCCAAGACTAGCGGGGGGGCGTGAGACCCAGTACTTC
v_gene: TRBV28; j_gene: TRBJ1-5; d_gene: NA; abundance: few; CDR3aa: CASSFLAAGGQPQHF; CDR3nt: TGTGCCAGCAGTTTCCTCGCCGCCGGGGGTCAGCCCCAGCATTTT
v_gene: TRBV7-9; j_gene: TRBJ2-1; d_gene: TRBD2; abundance: NA; CDR3aa: CASRDSGVNEQFF; CDR3nt: TGTGCCAGCCGCGATAGCGGGGTCAATGAGCAGTTCTTC
v_gene: TRBV2; j_gene: TRBJ2-3; d_gene: NA; abundance: NA; CDR3aa: CASRGFLEDSTDTQYF; CDR3nt: TGTGCCAGCAGAGGGTTTTTGGAGGATAGCACAGATACGCAGTATTTT
v_gene: TRBV6-1; j_gene: TRBJ2-5; d_gene: TRBD2; abundance: NA; CDR3aa: CATRRGAEETQYF; CDR3nt: TGTGCCACCCGGCGGGGGGCTGAGGAGACCCAGTACTTC
v_gene: TRBV29-1; j_gene: TRBJ2-7; d_gene: NA; abundance: NA; CDR3aa: CSAANPPGSYEQYF; CDR3nt: TGCAGCGCCGCTAACCCGCCAGGGTCCTACGAGCAGTACTTC
v_gene: TRBV10-3; j_gene: TRBJ2-1; d_gene: TRBD1; abundance: NA; CDR3aa: CAGGQGWFNEQFF; CDR3nt: TGTGCCGGGGGACAGGGGTGGTTCAATGAGCAGTTCTTC
v_gene: TRBV11-2; j_gene: TRBJ1-6; d_gene: NA; abundance: NA; CDR3aa: CASSSSGYESPLHF; CDR3nt: TGTGCCAGCAGCTCGTCAGGGTACGAATCACCCCTCCACTTT
v_gene: TRBV15; j_gene: TRBJ2-7; d_gene: TRBD2; abundance: once; CDR3aa: CATSRDRLAGRPSYEQYF; CDR3nt: TGTGCCACCAGCAGAGATAGACTAGCGGGACGGCCCTCCTACGAGCAGTACTTC
v_gene: TRBV5-1; j_gene: TRBJ2-1; d_gene: TRBD1; abundance: once; CDR3aa: CASSWGTVDNEQFF; CDR3nt: TGCGCCAGCAGCTGGGGGACAGTAGACAATGAGCAGTTCTTC
v_gene: TRBV6-1; j_gene: TRBJ2-3; d_gene: TRBD1; abundance: NA; CDR3aa: CASSGGTGTDTQYF; CDR3nt: TGTGCCAGCAGTGGTGGGACAGGCACAGATACGCAGTATTTT
v_gene: TRBV20-1; j_gene: TRBJ2-3; d_gene: NA; abundance: NA; CDR3aa: CSARRVDTQYF; CDR3nt: TGCAGTGCTAGACGGGTGGATACGCAGTATTTT
v_gene: TRBV7-2; j_gene: TRBJ1-4; d_gene: NA; abundance: few; CDR3aa: CASSPGIGYGLFF; CDR3nt: TGTGCCAGCAGCCCCGGGATTGGATACGGACTGTTTTTT
v_gene: TRBV7-9; j_gene: TRBJ2-3; d_gene: NA; abundance: NA; CDR3aa: CASSLSTDTQYF; CDR3nt: TGTGCCAGCAGCCTTAGCACAGATACGCAGTATTTT
v_gene: TRBV6-1; j_gene: TRBJ2-7; d_gene: TRBD1; abundance: once; CDR3aa: CASSPGQGDEQYF; CDR3nt: TGTGCCAGCAGTCCGGGACAGGGGGACGAGCAGTACTTC